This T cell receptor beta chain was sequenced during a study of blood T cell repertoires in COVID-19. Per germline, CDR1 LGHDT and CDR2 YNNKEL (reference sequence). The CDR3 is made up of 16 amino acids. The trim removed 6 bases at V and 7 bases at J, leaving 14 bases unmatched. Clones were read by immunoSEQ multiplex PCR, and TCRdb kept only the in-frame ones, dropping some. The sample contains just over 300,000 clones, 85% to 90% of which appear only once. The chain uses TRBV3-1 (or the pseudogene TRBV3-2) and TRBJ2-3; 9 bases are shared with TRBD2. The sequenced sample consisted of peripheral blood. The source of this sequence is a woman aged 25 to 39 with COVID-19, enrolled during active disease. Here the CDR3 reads CASRGSSGVLKNTQYF. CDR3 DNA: TGTGCCAGCAGGGGGTCTAGCGGGGTTCTGAAAAATACGCAGTATTTT.